This TCR beta chain was identified during a study of T-cell reconstitution after alpha-beta-depleted transplantation in children. Preparing the TCRbeta library involved the use of unique molecular identifiers. TCRdb re-analysed the PCR reads in MiXCR, keeping a single row per CDR3 protein. The repertoire holds some 350,000 distinct CDR3 sequences, with over 9% as singletons. This clonotype came up many times. The material sequenced was PBMCs from the stem cell graft donor, taken from the stem cell graft. This receptor was taken from a human donor who donated a stem cell graft to a child with acute lymphoblastic leukemia.

The DNA for the CDR3 is TGTGCCAGCAGCTTGGGGACTAGTTCCGAGCAGTACTTC. Its protein is CASSLGTSSEQYF. The gene calls are TRBV3-1 and TRBJ2-7, with 8 positions matching TRBD2. In germline, CDR1 is LGHDT, CDR2 YNNKEL (reference sequence). J gave up 6 bases and V 5 bases, and 6 bases lay outside the gene matches. The CDR3 extends over 13 amino acids.